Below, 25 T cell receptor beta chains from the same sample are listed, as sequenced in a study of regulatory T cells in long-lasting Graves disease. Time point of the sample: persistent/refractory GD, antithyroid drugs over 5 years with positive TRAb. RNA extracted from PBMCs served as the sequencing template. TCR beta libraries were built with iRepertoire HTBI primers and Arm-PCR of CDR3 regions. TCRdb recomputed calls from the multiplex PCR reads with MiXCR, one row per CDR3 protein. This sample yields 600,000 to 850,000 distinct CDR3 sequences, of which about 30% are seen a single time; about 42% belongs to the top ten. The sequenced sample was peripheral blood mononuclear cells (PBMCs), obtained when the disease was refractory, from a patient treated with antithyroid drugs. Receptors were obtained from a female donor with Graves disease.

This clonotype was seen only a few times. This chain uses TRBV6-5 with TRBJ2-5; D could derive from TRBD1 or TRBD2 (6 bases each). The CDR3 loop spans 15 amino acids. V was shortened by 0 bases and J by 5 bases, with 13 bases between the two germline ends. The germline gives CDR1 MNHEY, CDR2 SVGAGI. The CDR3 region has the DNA TGTGCCAGCAGTTACTCCTACGGGGGCCGGGAGACCCAGTACTTC. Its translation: CASSYSYGGRETQYF.

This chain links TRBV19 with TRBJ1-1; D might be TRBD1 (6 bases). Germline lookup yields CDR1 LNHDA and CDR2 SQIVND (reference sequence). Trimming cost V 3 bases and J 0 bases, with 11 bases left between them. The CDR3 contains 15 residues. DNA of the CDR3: TGTGCCAGTAGTATCGGGGGGGCCGTGAACACTGAAGCTTTCTTT. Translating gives CASSIGGAVNTEAFF.

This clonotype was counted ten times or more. The CDR3 DNA sequence: TGTGCCAGCAGTTTTTCCCGGACCCAAGGGGAAAAACTGTTTTTT. Translated: CASSFSRTQGEKLFF. The chain uses TRBV12-3 or TRBV12-4 and TRBJ1-4; D is uncertain. CDR3 length: 15 residues. The V end lost 3 bases, the J end lost 8 bases, and 16 bases lay between the germline ends.

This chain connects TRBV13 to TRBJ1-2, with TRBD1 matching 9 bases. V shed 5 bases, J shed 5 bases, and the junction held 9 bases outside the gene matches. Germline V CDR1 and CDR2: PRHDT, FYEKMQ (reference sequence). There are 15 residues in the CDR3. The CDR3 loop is CASSPGTGNRYGYTF. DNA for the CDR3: TGTGCCAGCAGCCCCGGGACAGGGAATAGATATGGCTACACCTTC.

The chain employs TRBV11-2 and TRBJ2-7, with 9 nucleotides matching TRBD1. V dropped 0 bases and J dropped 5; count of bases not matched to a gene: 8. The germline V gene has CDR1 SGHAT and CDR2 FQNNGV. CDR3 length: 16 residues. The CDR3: CASSLESRDRVHEQYF. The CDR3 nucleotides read TGTGCCAGCAGCTTAGAGTCCCGGGACAGGGTCCACGAGCAGTACTTC. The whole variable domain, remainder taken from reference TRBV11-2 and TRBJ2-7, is EAGVAQSPRYKIIEKRQSVAFWCNPISGHATLYWYQQILGQGPKLLIQFQNNGVVDDSQLPKDRFSAERLKGVDSTLKIQPAKLEDSAVYLCASSLESRDRVHEQYFGPGTRLTVT.

Here the CDR3 DNA reads TGTGCCAGCAGACGGGACAGTGACTATGGCTACACCTTC. Translated, it gives CASRRDSDYGYTF. The chain combines TRBV12-3 or TRBV12-4 with TRBJ1-2; 7 bases match TRBD1. The CDR3 has 13 amino acids. V was clipped by 6 bases and J by 3 bases; unmatched bases: 4.

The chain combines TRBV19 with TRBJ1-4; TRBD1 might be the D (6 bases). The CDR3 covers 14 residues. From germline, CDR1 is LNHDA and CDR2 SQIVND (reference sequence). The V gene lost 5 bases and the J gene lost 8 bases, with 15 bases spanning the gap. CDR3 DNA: TGTGCCAGTAGTCCCCCGGGGGCGCGAGAAAAACTGTTTTTT. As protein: CASSPPGAREKLFF.

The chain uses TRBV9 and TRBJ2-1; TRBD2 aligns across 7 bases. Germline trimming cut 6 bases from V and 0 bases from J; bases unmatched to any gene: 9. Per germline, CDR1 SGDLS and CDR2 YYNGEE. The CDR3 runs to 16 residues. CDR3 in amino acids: CASTKGGGGSYNEQFF. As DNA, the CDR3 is TGTGCCAGCACCAAGGGAGGCGGGGGCTCCTACAATGAGCAGTTCTTC.

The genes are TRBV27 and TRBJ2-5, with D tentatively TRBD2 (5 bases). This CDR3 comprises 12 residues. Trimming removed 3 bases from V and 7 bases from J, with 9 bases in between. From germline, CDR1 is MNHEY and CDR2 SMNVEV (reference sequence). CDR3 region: CASSFPRGTQYF. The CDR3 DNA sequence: TGTGCCAGCAGTTTTCCTCGGGGGACCCAGTACTTC.

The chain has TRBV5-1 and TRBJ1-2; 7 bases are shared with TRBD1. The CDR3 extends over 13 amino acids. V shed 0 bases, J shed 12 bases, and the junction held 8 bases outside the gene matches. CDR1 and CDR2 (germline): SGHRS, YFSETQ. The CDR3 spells CASSLGDSTTDTF. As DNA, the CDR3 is TGCGCCAGCAGCTTGGGGGACAGCACCACCGACACCTTC. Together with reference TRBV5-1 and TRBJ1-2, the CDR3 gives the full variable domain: KAGVTQTPRYLIKTRGQQVTLSCSPISGHRSVSWYQQTPGQGLQFLFEYFSETQRNKGNFPGRFSGRQFSNSRSEMNVSTLELGDSALYLCASSLGDSTTDTFGSGTRLTVV.

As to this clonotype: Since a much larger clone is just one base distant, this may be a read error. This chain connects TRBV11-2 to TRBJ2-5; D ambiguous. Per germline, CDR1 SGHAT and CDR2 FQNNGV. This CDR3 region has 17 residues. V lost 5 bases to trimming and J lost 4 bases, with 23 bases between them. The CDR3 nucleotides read TGTGCCAGCAGCGTAGGAGCGCGCCGTGGAAGTCGAGAGACCCAGTACTTC. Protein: CASSVGARRGSRETQYF.

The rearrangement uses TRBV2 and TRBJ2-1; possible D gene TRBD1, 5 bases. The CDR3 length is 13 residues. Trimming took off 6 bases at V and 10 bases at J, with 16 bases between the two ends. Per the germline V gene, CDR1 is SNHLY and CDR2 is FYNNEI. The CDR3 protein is CASSLSLRVEQFF. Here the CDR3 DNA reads TGTGCCAGCAGCCTGAGCCTCAGGGTAGAGCAGTTCTTC.

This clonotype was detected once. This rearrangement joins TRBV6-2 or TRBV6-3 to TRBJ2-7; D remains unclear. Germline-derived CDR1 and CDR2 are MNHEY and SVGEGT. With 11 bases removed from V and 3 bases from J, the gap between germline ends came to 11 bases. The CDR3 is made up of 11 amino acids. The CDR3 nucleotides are TGTGCCTCCGAATCGATCTACGAGCAGTACTTC. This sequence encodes CASESIYEQYF.

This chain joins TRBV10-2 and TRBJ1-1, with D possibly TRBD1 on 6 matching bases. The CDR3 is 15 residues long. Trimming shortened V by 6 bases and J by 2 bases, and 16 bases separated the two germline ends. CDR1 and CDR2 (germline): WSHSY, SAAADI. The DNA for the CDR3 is TGCGCCAGCAGGGGGGGGGGGGCTGGAAACACTGAAGCTTTCTTT. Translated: CASRGGGAGNTEAFF.

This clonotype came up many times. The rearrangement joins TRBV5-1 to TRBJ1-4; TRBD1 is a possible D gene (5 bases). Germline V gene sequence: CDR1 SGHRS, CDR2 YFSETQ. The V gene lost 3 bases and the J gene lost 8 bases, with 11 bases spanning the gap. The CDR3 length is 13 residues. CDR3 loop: CASSSTGGEKLFF. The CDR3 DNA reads TGCGCCAGCAGCTCGACCGGGGGGGAAAAACTGTTTTTT.

The DNA for the CDR3 is TGTGCCAGTAGTATTTTTGGGAACACTGAAGCTTTCTTT. This translates into CASSIFGNTEAFF. The chain couples TRBV19 to TRBJ1-1; no firm D call. CDR1 LNHDA and CDR2 SQIVND come from the germline V gene (reference sequence). The CDR3 runs 13 residues. The V and J ends lost 3 bases and 1 base respectively, with 6 bases between them.

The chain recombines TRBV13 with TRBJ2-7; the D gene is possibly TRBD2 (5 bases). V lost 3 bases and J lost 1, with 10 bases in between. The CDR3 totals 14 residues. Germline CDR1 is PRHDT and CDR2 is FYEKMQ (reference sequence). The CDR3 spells CASSLDSNSYEQYF. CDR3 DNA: TGTGCCAGCAGCTTGGACTCCAATTCCTACGAGCAGTACTTC. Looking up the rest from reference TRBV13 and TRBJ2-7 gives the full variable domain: AAGVIQSPRHLIKEKRETATLKCYPIPRHDTVYWYQQGPGQDPQFLISFYEKMQSDKGSIPDRFSAQQFSDYHSELNMSSLELGDSALYFCASSLDSNSYEQYFGPGTRLTVT.

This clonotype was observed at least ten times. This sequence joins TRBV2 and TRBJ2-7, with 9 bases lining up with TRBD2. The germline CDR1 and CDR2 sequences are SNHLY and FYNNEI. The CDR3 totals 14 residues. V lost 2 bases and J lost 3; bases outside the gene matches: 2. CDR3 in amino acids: CASSEWTSVYEQYF. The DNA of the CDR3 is TGTGCCAGCAGTGAATGGACTAGCGTCTACGAGCAGTACTTC.

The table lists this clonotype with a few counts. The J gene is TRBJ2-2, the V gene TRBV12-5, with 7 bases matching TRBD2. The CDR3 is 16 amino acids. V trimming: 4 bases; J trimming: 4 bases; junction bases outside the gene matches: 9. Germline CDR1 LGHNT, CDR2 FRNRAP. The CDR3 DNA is TGTGCTAGTGGTTCCCGGAGCGGGACGGCCACCGGGGAGCTGTTTTTT. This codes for CASGSRSGTATGELFF.

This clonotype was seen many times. The CDR3 is CASSLISGQPQHF. The CDR3 coding sequence is TGTGCCAGCAGTTTAATCTCGGGGCAGCCCCAGCATTTT. The genes are TRBV28 and TRBJ1-5, with D uncertain. The CDR3 runs to 13 residues. V was clipped by 2 bases and J by 7 bases, with 9 bases between them. CDR1 is MDHEN and CDR2 is SYDVKM in the germline V gene.

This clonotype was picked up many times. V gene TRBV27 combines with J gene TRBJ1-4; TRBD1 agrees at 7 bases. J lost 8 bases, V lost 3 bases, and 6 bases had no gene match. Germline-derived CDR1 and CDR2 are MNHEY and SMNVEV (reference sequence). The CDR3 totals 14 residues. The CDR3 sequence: CASSFRTGGEKLFF. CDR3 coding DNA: TGTGCCAGCAGTTTCCGGACAGGCGGCGAAAAACTGTTTTTT. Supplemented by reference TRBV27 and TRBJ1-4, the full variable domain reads EAQVTQNPRYLITVTGKKLTVTCSQNMNHEYMSWYRQDPGLGLRQIYYSMNVEVTDKGDVPEGYKVSRKEKRNFPLILESPSPNQTSLYFCASSFRTGGEKLFFGSGTQLSVL.

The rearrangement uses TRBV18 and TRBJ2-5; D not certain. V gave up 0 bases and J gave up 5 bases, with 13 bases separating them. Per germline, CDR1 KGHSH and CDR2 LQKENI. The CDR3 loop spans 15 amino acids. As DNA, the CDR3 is TGTGCCAGCTCACCACCAACTTCTACGGGCGAGACCCAGTACTTC. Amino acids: CASSPPTSTGETQYF.

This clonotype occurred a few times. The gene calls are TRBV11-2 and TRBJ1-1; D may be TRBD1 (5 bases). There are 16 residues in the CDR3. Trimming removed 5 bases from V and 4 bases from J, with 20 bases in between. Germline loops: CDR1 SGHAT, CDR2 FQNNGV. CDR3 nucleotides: TGTGCCAGCAGCCGCGGGACCTCCGTTTTGGGCACTGAAGCTTTCTTT. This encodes CASSRGTSVLGTEAFF. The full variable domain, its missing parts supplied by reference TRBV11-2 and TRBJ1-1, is EAGVAQSPRYKIIEKRQSVAFWCNPISGHATLYWYQQILGQGPKLLIQFQNNGVVDDSQLPKDRFSAERLKGVDSTLKIQPAKLEDSAVYLCASSRGTSVLGTEAFFGQGTRLTVV.

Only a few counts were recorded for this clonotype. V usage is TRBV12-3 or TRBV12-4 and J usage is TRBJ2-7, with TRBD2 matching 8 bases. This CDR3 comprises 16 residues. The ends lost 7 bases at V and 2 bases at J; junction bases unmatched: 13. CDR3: CASTALGGGSPYEQYF. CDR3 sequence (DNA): TGTGCCAGCACCGCACTCGGGGGGGGAAGCCCCTACGAGCAGTACTTC.

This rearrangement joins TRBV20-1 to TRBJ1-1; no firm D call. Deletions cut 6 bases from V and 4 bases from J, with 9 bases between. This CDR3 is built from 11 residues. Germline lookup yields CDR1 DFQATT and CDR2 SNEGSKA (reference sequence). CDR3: CSAKRSTEAFF. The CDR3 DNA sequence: TGCAGTGCAAAACGTAGCACTGAAGCTTTCTTT.